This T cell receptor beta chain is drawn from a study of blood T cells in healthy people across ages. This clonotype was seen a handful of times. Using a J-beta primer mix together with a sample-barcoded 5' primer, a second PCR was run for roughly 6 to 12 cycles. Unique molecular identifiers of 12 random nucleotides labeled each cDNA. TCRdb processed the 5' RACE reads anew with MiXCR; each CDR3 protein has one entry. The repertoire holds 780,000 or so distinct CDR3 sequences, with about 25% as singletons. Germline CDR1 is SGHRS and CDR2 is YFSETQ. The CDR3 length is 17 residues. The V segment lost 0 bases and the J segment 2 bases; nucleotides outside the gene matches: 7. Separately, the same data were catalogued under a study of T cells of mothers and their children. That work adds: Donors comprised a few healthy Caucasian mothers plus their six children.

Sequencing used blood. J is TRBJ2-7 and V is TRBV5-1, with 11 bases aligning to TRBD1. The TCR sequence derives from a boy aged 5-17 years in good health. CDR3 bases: TGCGCCAGCAGCTTGGACGGGACAGGGGGACCGACCTACGAGCAGTACTTC. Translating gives CASSLDGTGGPTYEQYF.